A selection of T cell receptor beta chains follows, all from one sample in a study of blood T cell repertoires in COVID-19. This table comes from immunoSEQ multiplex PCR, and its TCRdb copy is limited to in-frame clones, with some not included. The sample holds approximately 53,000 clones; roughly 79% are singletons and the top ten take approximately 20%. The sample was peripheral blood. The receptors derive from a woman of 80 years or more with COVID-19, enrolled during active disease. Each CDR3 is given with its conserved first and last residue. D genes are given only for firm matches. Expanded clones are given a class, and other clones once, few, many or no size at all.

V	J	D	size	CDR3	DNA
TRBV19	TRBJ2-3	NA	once	CASSIGGGSTDTQYF	TGTGCCAGTAGTATAGGAGGGGGAAGCACAGATACGCAGTATTTT
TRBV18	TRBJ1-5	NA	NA	CASSPSHNQPQHF	TGTGCCAGCTCACCTTCCCACAATCAGCCCCAGCATTTT
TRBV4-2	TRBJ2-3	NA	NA	CASSPMEFTDTQYF	TGTGCCAGCAGCCCGATGGAGTTCACAGATACGCAGTATTTT
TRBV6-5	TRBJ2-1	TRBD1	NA	CASSYPGQGLDEQFF	TGTGCCAGCAGTTATCCGGGACAGGGGTTGGATGAGCAGTTCTTC
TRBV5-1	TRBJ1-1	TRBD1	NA	CASSLGQGARNTEAFF	TGCGCCAGCAGCTTGGGGCAGGGGGCACGGAACACTGAAGCTTTCTTT
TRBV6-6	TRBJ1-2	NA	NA	CASSSPTETGGYTF	TGTGCCAGCAGTTCCCCGACTGAAACCGGTGGCTACACCTTC
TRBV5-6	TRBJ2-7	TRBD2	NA	CATRLAGGSRSYEQYF	TGTGCCACTAGACTAGCGGGAGGGAGTAGATCCTACGAGCAGTACTTC
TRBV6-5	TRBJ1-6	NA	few	CASSFDRSNSPLHF	TGTGCCAGCAGTTTCGACAGGAGTAATTCACCCCTCCACTTT
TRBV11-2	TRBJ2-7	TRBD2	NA	CASSSAWAGGSYEQYF	TGTGCCAGCAGCTCCGCCTGGGCGGGAGGGTCCTACGAGCAGTACTTC
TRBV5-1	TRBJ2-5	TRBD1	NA	CASSLEPGGRGETQYF	TGCGCCAGCAGCTTGGAGCCAGGGGGCAGAGGAGAGACCCAGTACTTC
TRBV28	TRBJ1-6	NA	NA	CASSVLQGYNSPLHF	TGTGCCAGCAGCGTACTTCAGGGCTATAATTCACCCCTCCACTTT
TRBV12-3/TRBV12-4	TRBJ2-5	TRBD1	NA	CASRDSAIETQYF	TGTGCCAGCCGGGACAGCGCCATAGAGACCCAGTACTTC
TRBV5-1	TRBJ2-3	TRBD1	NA	CASSVWPGQGSDTQYF	TGCGCCAGCAGCGTCTGGCCGGGACAGGGGTCAGATACGCAGTATTTT